A single TCR beta chain is shown here with its context. Its antigen is unknown. This entry belongs to a study of identical twins. Whole-study results and caveats: Excess sharing by twins proved weaker in beta out-of-frame sequences.

Unique molecular identifiers were in the cDNA, with template-switch universal primer binding. TCRdb processed the 5' RACE reads anew with MiXCR; each CDR3 protein has one entry. The sample yields more than 1.5 million distinct CDR3 sequences, under 35% seen once. The CDR3 spans 14 residues. V shed 3 bases and J 3 bases; nucleotides not matched to a gene: 4. CDR1 SEHNR and CDR2 FQNEAQ come from the germline V gene (reference sequence). Sequencing was performed on cord blood. This receptor was obtained from a newborn girl in good health. This chain connects TRBV7-9 to TRBJ1-1; 7 bases align to TRBD1. CDR3 sequence: CASSFWTGDTEAFF. In DNA, the CDR3 is TGTGCCAGCAGCTTCTGGACAGGAGACACTGAAGCTTTCTTT.